The sequence of this T cell receptor beta chain was determined in a study of cytomegalovirus exposure and HLA in healthy donors. Background on the study: Early released data comprised some 91 million unique TCRs from HLA-typed donors.

Overall study results and limits: Owing to their indistinguishability, certain V segments, notably TRBV6-2 and TRBV6-3, were excluded. Most of the CMV-associated TCR beta chains (in a later analysis) appeared to be HLA-restricted.

Regarding donors, all were healthy bone marrow donors. PCR employed 60 Vbeta and 13 Jbeta primers. Some clones are missing from TCRdb's copy, which holds only in-frame ones; the method was immunoSEQ multiplex PCR. The table lists roughly 200,000 clones, 65% to 90% of them singletons, with less than 0.4% in the top ten. After removal of 4 bases from V and 3 bases from J, the junction contained 10 bases not matched to a gene. There are 16 residues in the CDR3. Germline V lookup: CDR1 SGHVS, CDR2 FNYEAQ. This clone was recorded once. As yet, its antigen is unknown. The material sequenced was PBMCs. This TCR derives from a woman in her thirties in good health and CMV-seronegative. The chain employs TRBV7-6 and TRBJ2-7; 9 positions agree with TRBD1. The CDR3 reads CASSSPGTGRLYEQYF. The CDR3 DNA sequence: TGTGCCAGCAGCTCCCCAGGGACAGGGAGACTCTACGAGCAGTACTTC.